The next 10 T cell receptor beta chains were all read from a single sample in a study of early T cells in non-severe SARS-CoV-2 infection (dated by TCRdb to the early 2020s). Library preparation used 5' RACE. The listed sequencing device is NextSeq 500. The public reads were quality trimmed at Q25 with fastp and then assembled into clones with MiXCR by TCRdb, keeping productive beta chains. CDR3 protein duplicates are merged, each entry listing the most common genes and DNA. For this sample there are just under 85,000 distinct CDR3 sequences; 8% to 13% appear just once. Over 7.5% of the sample belongs to the ten largest clones. The starting material was whole blood, obtained at baseline. The receptors originated from an adult who was a healthcare worker with PCR-confirmed SARS-CoV-2 infection or an uninfected control (not recorded which).

In this sample, this clonotype turned up a few times. The V and J genes are TRBV3-1 and TRBJ2-1; D is undetermined. CDR3 size: 15 residues. The germline CDR1 and CDR2 sequences are LGHDT and YNNKEL (reference sequence). V dropped 4 bases and J dropped 5 bases, with 15 bases sitting between them. This CDR3 is CASSPRVSVNNEQFF. The CDR3 DNA reads as TGTGCCAGCAGCCCCCGAGTAAGCGTGAACAATGAGCAGTTCTTC.

This clonotype was picked up many times. V is TRBV6-2 or TRBV6-3 and J is TRBJ2-1, with 12 nucleotides matching TRBD2. V shed 0 bases and J 10 bases; nucleotides not matched to a gene: 13. The CDR3 consists of 18 residues. The germline CDR1 and CDR2 sequences are MNHEY and SVGEGT. For the CDR3, the DNA is TGTGCCAGCAGTTACTCACTAGCGGGAGGCCCGGTTCTTTTGGAGCAGTTCTTC. The encoded protein is CASSYSLAGGPVLLEQFF.

This clonotype has a count of ten or more. The CDR3, as DNA: TGTGCCAGCAGTGGGGCGTCCTACGAGCAGTACTTC. Encoded protein: CASSGASYEQYF. This chain links TRBV6-2 or TRBV6-3 with TRBJ2-7, with a possible D match to TRBD1 (5 bases). CDR3 length: 12 amino acids. Looked up from germline, CDR1 is MNHEY and CDR2 is SVGEGT. V lost 5 bases, J lost 1 base, and 6 bases lay in between.

V is TRBV24-1 and J is TRBJ2-1, with TRBD2 identical over 7 bases. Germline V gives CDR1 KGHDR, CDR2 SFDVKD. Trimming took 3 bases from V and 0 from J; bases not matched to a gene: 4. The CDR3 has 16 amino acids. CDR3 sequence (DNA): TGTGCCACCAGTGATCCTAGCGGTGTCTCCTACAATGAGCAGTTCTTC. Encoded protein: CATSDPSGVSYNEQFF.

This clonotype has a handful of counts. The genes are TRBV20-1 and TRBJ2-5; D ambiguous. Trimming stripped 6 bases from V and 2 bases from J, with 10 bases between. The V gene's germline CDR1 is DFQATT and CDR2 SNEGSKA (reference sequence). This CDR3 is built from 12 residues. The CDR3 sequence: CSACDFQETQYF. In DNA form, the CDR3 reads TGCAGTGCCTGTGACTTTCAAGAGACCCAGTACTTC.

This clonotype was counted at least ten times. The rearrangement links TRBV6-4 to TRBJ2-2; 10 positions match TRBD1. With V trimmed by 2 bases and J by 6 bases, 0 bases remained unmatched. CDR3 length: 14 amino acids. Germline V CDR1 and CDR2: MRHNA, SNTAGT. The CDR3 region is CASSDGQGAGELFF. Written as DNA, the CDR3 is TGTGCCAGCAGTGACGGACAGGGGGCCGGGGAGCTGTTTTTT.

This clonotype was detected only a few times. This rearrangement joins TRBV18 to TRBJ1-4, with TRBD1 as a possible D gene (6 bases). V was pared by 1 base and J by 5 bases, with 14 bases between. Germline V gene lookup returns CDR1 KGHSH and CDR2 LQKENI. The CDR3 is 16 amino acids. CDR3 in amino acids: CASSPLADSANEKLFF. DNA of the CDR3: TGTGCCAGCTCACCACTAGCGGACAGCGCCAATGAAAAACTGTTTTTT.

This clonotype was counted between two and nine times. The chain employs TRBV5-4 and TRBJ2-3; 7 bases match TRBD1. Unmatched junction bases numbered 1, after V lost 0 bases and J lost 0 bases. The germline gives CDR1 SGHNT, CDR2 YYREEE (reference sequence). This CDR3 has 15 amino acids. The CDR3 region is CASSLGGGSTDTQYF. CDR3 nucleotides: TGTGCCAGCAGCTTGGGAGGGGGCAGCACAGATACGCAGTATTTT.

This clonotype was detected a few times. V is TRBV6-2 or TRBV6-3 and J is TRBJ2-1; 8 positions agree with TRBD2. The CDR3 runs to 13 residues. V trimming: 7 bases; J trimming: 10 bases; junction bases outside the gene matches: 9. Per the germline V gene, CDR1 is MNHEY and CDR2 is SVGEGT. The CDR3, as DNA: TGTGCCAGCACTCAGCGGGAGACTAGCGAGCAGTTCTTC. Translated, it gives CASTQRETSEQFF.

This clonotype was recorded many times. The rearrangement links TRBV20-1 to TRBJ1-4; 7 bases map to TRBD1. This CDR3 region has 14 residues. The germline V gene has CDR1 DFQATT and CDR2 SNEGSKA (reference sequence). The trim removed 5 bases at V and 5 bases at J, leaving 8 bases unmatched. The chain's CDR3 is CSARGTATNEKLFF. The CDR3 DNA sequence: TGCAGTGCTCGAGGGACAGCGACGAATGAAAAACTGTTTTTT.